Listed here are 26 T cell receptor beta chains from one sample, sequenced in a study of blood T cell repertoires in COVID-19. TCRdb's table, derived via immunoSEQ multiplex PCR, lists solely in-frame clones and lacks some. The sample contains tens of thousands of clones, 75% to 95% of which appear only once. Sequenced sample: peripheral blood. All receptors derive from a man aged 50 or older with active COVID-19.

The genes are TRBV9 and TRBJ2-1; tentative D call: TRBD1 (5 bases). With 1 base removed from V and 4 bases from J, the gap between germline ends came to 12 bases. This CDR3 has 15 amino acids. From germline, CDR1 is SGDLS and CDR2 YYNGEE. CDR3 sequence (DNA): TGTGCCAGCAGCGTAACAGGTTCAGGGTACAATGAGCAGTTCTTC. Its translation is CASSVTGSGYNEQFF.

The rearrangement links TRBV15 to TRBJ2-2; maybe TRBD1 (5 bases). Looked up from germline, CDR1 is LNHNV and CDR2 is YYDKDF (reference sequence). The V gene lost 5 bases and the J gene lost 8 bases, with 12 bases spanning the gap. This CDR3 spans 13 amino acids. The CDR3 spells CATSALRAGELFF. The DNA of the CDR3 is TGTGCCACCAGCGCACTCAGGGCGGGGGAGCTGTTTTTT.

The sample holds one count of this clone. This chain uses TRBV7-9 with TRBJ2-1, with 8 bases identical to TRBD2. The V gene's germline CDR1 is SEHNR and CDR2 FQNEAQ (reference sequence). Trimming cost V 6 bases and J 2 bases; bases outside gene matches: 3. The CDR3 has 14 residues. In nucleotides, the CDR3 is TGTGCCAGCAGAGCGGGGGCGGCCTACAATGAGCAGTTCTTC. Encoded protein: CASRAGAAYNEQFF.

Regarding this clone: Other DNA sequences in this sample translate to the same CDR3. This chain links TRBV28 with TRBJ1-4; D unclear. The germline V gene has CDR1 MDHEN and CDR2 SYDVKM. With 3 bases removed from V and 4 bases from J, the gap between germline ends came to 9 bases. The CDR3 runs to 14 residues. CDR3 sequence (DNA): TGTGCCAGCAGTTTGAGGAAAGTTAATGAAAAACTGTTTTTT. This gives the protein CASSLRKVNEKLFF.

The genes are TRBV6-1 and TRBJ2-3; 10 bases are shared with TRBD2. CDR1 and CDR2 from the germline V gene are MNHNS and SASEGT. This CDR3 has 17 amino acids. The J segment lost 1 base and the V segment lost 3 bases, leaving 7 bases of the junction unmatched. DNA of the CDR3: TGTGCCAGCAGTGATCGGGTTACTAGCGGGGGCACAGATACGCAGTATTTT. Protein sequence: CASSDRVTSGGTDTQYF.

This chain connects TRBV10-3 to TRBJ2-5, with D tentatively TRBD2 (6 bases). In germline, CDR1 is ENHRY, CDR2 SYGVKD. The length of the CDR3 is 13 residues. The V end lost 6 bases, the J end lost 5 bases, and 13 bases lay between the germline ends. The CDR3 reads CAIRGGFGETQYF. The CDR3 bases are TGTGCCATCAGGGGGGGTTTTGGTGAGACCCAGTACTTC.

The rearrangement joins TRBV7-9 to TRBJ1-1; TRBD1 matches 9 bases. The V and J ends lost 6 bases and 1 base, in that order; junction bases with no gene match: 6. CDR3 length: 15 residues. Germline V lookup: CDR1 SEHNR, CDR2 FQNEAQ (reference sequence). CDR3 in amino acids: CASRGDRESNTEAFF. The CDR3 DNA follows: TGTGCCAGCAGAGGGGACAGGGAATCGAACACTGAAGCTTTCTTT.

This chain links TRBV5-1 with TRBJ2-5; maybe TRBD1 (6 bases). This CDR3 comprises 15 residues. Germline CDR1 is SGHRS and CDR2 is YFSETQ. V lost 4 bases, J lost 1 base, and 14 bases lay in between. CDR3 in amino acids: CASSTLQGPQETQYF. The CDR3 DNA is TGCGCCAGCAGCACACTACAGGGACCCCAAGAGACCCAGTACTTC.

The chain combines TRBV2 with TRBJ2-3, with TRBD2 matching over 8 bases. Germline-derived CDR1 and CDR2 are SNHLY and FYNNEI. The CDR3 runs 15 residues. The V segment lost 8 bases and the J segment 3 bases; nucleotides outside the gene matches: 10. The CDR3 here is CASARGGLSTDTQYF. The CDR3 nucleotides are TGTGCCAGCGCACGGGGGGGCCTATCGACAGATACGCAGTATTTT.

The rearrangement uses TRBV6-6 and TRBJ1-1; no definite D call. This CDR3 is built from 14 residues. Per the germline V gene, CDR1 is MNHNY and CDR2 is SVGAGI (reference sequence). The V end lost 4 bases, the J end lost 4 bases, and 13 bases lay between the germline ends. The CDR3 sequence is CASSSTALGTEAFF. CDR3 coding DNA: TGTGCCAGCAGTTCAACAGCTCTGGGCACTGAAGCTTTCTTT.

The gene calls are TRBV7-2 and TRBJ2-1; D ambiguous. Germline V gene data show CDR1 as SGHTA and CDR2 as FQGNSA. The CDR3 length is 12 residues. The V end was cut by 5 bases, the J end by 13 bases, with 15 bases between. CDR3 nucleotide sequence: TGTGCCAGCAGCCACATAAGTGGCTCTCAGTTCTTC. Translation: CASSHISGSQFF.

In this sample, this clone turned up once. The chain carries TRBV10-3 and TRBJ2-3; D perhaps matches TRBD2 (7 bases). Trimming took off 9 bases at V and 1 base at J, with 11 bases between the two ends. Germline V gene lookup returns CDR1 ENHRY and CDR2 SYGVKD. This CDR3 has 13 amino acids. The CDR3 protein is CAIGGAGTDTQYF. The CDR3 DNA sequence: TGTGCCATAGGGGGGGCGGGCACAGATACGCAGTATTTT.

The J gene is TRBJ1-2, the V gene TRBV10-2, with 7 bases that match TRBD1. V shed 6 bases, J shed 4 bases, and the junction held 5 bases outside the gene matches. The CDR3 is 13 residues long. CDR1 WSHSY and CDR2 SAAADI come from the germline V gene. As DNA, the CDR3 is TGCGCCAGCAGGGGGACAGAGCGCTATGGCTACACCTTC. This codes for CASRGTERYGYTF.

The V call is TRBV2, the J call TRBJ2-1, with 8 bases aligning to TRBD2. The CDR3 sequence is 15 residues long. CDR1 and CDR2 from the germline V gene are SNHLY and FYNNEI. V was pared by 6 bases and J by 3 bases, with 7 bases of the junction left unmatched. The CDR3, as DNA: TGTGCCAGCAGAAGTTCGGGGGGGGACTACAATGAGCAGTTCTTC. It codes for CASRSSGGDYNEQFF.

The CDR3 loop is CASSSLQTEAFF. The CDR3 region has the DNA TGTGCCAGCAGTTCGTTACAGACTGAAGCTTTCTTT. V usage is TRBV6-5 and J usage is TRBJ1-1; D unclear. The CDR3 covers 12 residues. The V and J ends lost 4 bases and 5 bases respectively, with 8 bases between them. Per the germline V gene, CDR1 is MNHEY and CDR2 is SVGAGI.

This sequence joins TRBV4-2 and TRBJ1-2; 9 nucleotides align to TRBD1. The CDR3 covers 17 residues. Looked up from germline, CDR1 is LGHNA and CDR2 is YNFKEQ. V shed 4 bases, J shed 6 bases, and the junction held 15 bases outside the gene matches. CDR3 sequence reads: CASSRELILQGANGYTF. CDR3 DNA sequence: TGTGCCAGCAGCCGAGAACTAATACTACAGGGGGCGAATGGCTACACCTTC.

The CDR3 protein is CASSLTSGSKNEQFF. In DNA form, the CDR3 reads TGTGCCAGCAGCCTGACTAGCGGGAGTAAAAATGAGCAGTTCTTC. The chain is built from TRBV3-1 (or the pseudogene TRBV3-2) and TRBJ2-1; the match to TRBD2 covers 12 bases. The germline V gene encodes CDR1 LGHDT and CDR2 YNNKEL (reference sequence). Trimming took 4 bases from V and 7 from J; bases not matched to a gene: 5. This CDR3 has 15 amino acids.

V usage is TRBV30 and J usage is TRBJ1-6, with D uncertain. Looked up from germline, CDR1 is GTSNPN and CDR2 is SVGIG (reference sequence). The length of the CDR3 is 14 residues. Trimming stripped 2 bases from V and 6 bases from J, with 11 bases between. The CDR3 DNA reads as TGTGCCTGGAGTCGGGGAGCGAGTAATTCACCCCTCCACTTT. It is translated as CAWSRGASNSPLHF.

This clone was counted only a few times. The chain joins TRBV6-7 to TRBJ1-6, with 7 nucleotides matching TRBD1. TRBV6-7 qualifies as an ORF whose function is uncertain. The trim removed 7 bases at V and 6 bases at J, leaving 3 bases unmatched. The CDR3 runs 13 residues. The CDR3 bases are TGTGCCAGCAATAACAGGGGTAATTCACCCCTCCACTTT. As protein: CASNNRGNSPLHF.

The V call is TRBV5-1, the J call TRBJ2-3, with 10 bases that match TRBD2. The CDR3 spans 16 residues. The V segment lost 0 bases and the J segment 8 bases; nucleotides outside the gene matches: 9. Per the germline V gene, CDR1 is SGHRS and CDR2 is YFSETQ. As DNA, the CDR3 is TGCGCCAGCAGCTTGGCAGCTAGCGGGGGATCGGGTACGCAGTATTTT. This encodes CASSLAASGGSGTQYF.

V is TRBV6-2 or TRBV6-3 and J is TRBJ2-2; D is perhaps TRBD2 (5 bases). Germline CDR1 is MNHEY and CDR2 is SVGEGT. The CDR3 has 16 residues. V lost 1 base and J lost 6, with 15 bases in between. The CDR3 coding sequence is TGTGCCAGCAGTTACTTCCTCCGGGGAAGTCCCGGGGAGCTGTTTTTT. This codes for CASSYFLRGSPGELFF.

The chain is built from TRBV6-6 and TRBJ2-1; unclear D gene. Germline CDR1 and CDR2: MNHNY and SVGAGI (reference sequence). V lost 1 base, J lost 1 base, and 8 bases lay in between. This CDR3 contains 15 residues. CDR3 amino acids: CASSYLVGSYNEQFF. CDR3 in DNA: TGTGCCAGCAGTTACTTGGTCGGGTCCTACAATGAGCAGTTCTTC.

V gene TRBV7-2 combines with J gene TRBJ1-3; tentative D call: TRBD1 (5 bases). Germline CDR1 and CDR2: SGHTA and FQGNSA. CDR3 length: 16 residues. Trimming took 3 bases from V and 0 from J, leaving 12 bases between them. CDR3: CASSLRQGLSGNTIYF. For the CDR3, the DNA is TGTGCCAGCAGCTTGAGGCAGGGACTCTCTGGAAACACCATATATTTT.

CDR3 sequence reads: CASSLSRGSTDTQYF. In DNA form, the CDR3 reads TGTGCCAGCAGCTTATCCCGGGGATCCACAGATACGCAGTATTTT. V usage is TRBV7-8 and J usage is TRBJ2-3, with D possibly TRBD2 on 5 matching bases. Germline V CDR1 and CDR2: SGHVS, FQNEAQ. CDR3 size: 15 residues. The germline V and J ends were trimmed by 2 bases and 2 bases, with 11 bases remaining between them.

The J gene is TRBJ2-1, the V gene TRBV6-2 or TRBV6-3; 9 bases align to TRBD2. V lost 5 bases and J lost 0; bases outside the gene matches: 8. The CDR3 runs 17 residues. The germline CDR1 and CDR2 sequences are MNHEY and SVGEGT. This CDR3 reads CASSLSGGPSSYNEQFF. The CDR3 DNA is TGTGCCAGCAGTCTTAGCGGGGGCCCCAGCTCCTACAATGAGCAGTTCTTC.

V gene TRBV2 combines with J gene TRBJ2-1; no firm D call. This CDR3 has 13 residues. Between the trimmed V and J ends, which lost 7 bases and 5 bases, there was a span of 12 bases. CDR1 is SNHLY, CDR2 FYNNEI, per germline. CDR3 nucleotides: TGTGCCAGCACCGAAGCAAGAGACAATGAGCAGTTCTTC. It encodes CASTEARDNEQFF.